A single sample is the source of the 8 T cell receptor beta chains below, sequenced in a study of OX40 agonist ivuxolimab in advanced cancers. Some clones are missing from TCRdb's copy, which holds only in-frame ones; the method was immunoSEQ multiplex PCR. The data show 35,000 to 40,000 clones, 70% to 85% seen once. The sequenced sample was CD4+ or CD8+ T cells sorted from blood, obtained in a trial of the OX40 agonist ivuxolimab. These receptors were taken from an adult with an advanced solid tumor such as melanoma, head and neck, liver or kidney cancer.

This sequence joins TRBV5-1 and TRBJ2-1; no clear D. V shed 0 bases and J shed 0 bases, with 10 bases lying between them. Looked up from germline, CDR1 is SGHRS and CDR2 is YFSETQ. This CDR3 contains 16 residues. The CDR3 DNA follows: TGCGCCAGCAGCTTGGGGCAACTGAGCTCCTACAATGAGCAGTTCTTC. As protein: CASSLGQLSSYNEQFF.

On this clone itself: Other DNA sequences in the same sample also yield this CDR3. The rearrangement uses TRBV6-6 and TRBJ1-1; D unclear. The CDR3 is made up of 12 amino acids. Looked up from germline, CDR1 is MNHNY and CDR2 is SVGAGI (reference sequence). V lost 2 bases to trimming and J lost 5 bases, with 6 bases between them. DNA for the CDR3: TGTGCCAGCAGTTACGGAGGGACTGAAGCTTTCTTT. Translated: CASSYGGTEAFF.

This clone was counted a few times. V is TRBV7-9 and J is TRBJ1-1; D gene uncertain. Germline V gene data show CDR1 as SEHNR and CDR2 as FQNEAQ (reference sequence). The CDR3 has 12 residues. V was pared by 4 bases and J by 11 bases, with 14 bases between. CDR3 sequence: CASSSDGPEAFF. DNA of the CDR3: TGTGCCAGCAGCTCGGACGGGCCCGAGGCTTTCTTT.

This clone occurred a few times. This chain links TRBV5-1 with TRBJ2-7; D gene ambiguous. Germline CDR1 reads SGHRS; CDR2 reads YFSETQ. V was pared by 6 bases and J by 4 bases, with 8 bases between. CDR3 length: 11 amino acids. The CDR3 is CASTLGYEQYF. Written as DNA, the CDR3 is TGCGCCAGCACCCTCGGATACGAGCAGTACTTC.

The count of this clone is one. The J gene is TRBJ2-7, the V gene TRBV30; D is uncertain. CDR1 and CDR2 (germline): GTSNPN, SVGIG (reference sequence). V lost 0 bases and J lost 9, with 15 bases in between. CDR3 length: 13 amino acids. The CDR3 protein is CAWSVLRAHGQYF. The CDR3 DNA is TGTGCCTGGAGTGTACTAAGGGCCCACGGGCAGTACTTC.

Here the CDR3 reads CASSDGTAYFEYTF. CDR3 nucleotide sequence: TGTGCCAGCAGTGATGGAACAGCCTACTTTGAGTACACCTTC. V gene TRBV27 combines with J gene TRBJ1-2; D not certain. Germline values: CDR1 MNHEY, CDR2 SMNVEV (reference sequence). CDR3 length equals 14 residues. V was trimmed by 5 bases and J by 11 bases, leaving 21 bases between them.

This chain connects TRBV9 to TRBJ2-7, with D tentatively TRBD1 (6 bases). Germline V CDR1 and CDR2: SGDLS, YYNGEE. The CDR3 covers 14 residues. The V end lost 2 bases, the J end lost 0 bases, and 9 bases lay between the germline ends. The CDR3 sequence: CASSVDRSSYEQYF. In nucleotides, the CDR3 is TGTGCCAGCAGCGTTGACAGGAGCTCCTACGAGCAGTACTTC.

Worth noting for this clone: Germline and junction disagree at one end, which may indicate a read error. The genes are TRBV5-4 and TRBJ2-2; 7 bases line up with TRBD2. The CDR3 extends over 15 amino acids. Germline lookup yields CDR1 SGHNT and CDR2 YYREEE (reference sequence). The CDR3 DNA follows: TGTGCCAGCGGCTTTTGGCTAGCGGCTACCGGGGAGCTGTTTTTT. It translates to CASGFWLAATGELFF.